The present T cell receptor delta chain was sequenced within a study of Vδ1+ human thymocytes (dated 2018 in TCRdb). Turning to the overall study: As a data resource, the study described the mRNA-level TRG and TRD CDR3 repertoires of highly purified Vdelta1+ thymocytes obtained from young children. Earlier work had validated the multiplex-based CDR3 amplicon strategy against 5'RACE-based methods for generating CDR3 amplicons.

RNA was extracted with the RNeasy mini kit and reverse transcribed using Superscript III. Multiplex PCR was used to generate CDR3 amplicons, with pooled V-gene forward primers and a constant-region reverse primer carrying Illumina adaptor overhangs. After gel purification, the amplicons were indexed with Nextera index primers during eight to nine additional PCR cycles and then purified using AMPure XP beads. Libraries were sequenced on an Illumina MiSeq with paired-end 250 bp reads, dual indexing and around 19% PhiX spike-in. In the original analysis: Read quality was checked with FastQC, and TRG read pairs were merged using ea-utils fastq-join. IMGT/HighV-QUEST was used to annotate sequences, retaining only productive sequences with an unambiguous V-gene assignment, and each clonotype was defined by an identical CDR3 sequence. For downstream analysis, the tools were VDJtools 1.1.1, tcR 2.2.3, Treemap and vegan Shannon diversity in R 3.4.4. TCRdb called clones afresh from the public reads with CATT; identical DNA rows were later merged. The V and J calls and clone size come from TCRdb's table, not from the authors' own analysis. Counted in this sample were 80,000 or so delta-chain clones; about 38% of them appeared once. The ten top clones hold roughly 0.25% of the sample.

Taken from cysteine to phenylalanine, the CDR3 has 18 residues. Just CDR3 DNA is preserved here, 54 bases in frame from base 1. The germline V gene specifies TSWWSYY as CDR1 and QGS as CDR2. After removal of 4 bases from V and 0 bases from J, the junction retains 12 bases not matched to a gene. In this sample, this clone turned up once. Its antigen remains undetermined. Per-base qualities were not stored, and no clone one base away is much larger. On its own, one read is weak support. Thymic samples were depleted of alphabeta T cells, then CD3+ TCRVdelta1+ TCRVdelta2- thymocytes were FACS-sorted. A purity of about 97% to 99.6% was achieved for sorted Vdelta1+ thymocytes. Thymic specimens were obtained from 7 or 8 paediatric patients, aged from about 5 days to 16 months, who were undergoing corrective cardiac surgery. After the thymic tissue was dispersed, mononuclear cells were isolated using a Histopaque-1077 density gradient. The staining antibodies were anti-TCRVdelta1 clone TS8.2, anti-TCRVdelta2 clone B6, anti-CD3 clone HIT3a and anti-TCRalphabeta clone IP26.

Study-wide conclusions, independent of this receptor: Many TRG clonotypes were shared between donors (up to about 6.9x10^3), whereas TRD repertoires were essentially private (max about 120 shared). Despite high sort purity, 15% to 25% of thymic TRD sequences were Vdelta2 (and few Vdelta3), unlike peripheral blood Vdelta1+ controls. Donors did not cluster by age or sex, so the analyses were not stratified by age or sex. The authors advised highly purified populations and single-cell validation, since unexpected Vdelta2 sequences could cause misinterpretation of bulk repertoire data. In contrast to oligoclonal peripheral blood repertoires, thymic TRG and TRD repertoires appeared to be highly polyclonal with Gaussian CDR3 length distributions.

The receptor was derived from a boy in the first two years of life who had congenital heart surgery. Sequenced: Vdelta1+ gamma-delta thymocytes from the thymus. The cell subset or site label for this specimen denotes: FACS-sorted CD3+ TCRalphabeta- TCRVdelta1+ TCRVdelta2- thymocytes. The sequence links TRDV1 to TRDJ1, and TRDD3 aligns with 9 junction nucleotides. The CDR3 region has the sequence CALGGVGGLGEYTDKLIF. The sequence in DNA is TGTGCTCTTGGGGGAGTTGGGGGACTGGGGGAATACACCGATAAACTCATCTTT.